The present T cell receptor (beta chain) was sequenced within a study of Ad26.COV2.S vaccination and SARS-CoV-2 variants. Study-level information: By the intramuscular route, Ad26.COV2.S was given once, or twice 56 days apart.

Treatment noted: some 19 received Ad26.COV2.S at low or high dose, single or two shots; several received placebo; per-sample allocation not given. Collection of samples fell on day 63 after the first vaccine or placebo injection. An Ad26 vector that expressed Wuhan-strain SARS-CoV-2 spike constituted the vaccine. Broader study findings: In vaccinated individuals, spike-specific CD8+ and CD4+ T cell responses reportedly displayed substantial breadth. Non-spike TCR breadth did not differ much between vaccine and placebo recipients.

In regard to this clone: Its antigen is not known.

TCRdb keeps only in-frame clones here, not all; method: immunoSEQ multiplex PCR. The sample lists about 350,000 clones, 75% to 90% occurring once. The V end lost 2 bases, the J end lost 5 bases, and 19 bases lay between the germline ends. CDR1 and CDR2 (germline): MNHEY, SVGEGT. The CDR3 contains 16 residues. This chain links TRBV6-2 or TRBV6-3 with TRBJ2-7, with D maybe TRBD2 (5 bases). This TCR derives from a person between 18 and 60 years old who received the Ad26.COV2.S COVID-19 vaccine or a placebo. The input for sequencing was peripheral blood, taken in a trial of Ad26.COV2.S vaccine versus placebo. CDR3 sequence: CASSYSYGESFHEQYF. CDR3 bases: TGTGCCAGCAGTTACAGTTACGGGGAGTCTTTTCACGAGCAGTACTTC.